This TCR beta chain emerged from a study of blood T cell repertoires in COVID-19. Study in general: COVID-19 samples from acute and convalescent phases originated in the United States, Italy and Spain. From T cells, B-cell-depleted T cells, or PBMCs came the material, which was cDNA or gDNA.

V dropped 6 bases and J dropped 10 bases, with 14 bases sitting between them. Germline assignment: CDR1 SGHTA and CDR2 FQGNSA. The CDR3 extends over 12 amino acids. As processed by the authors: Cell counts per sample came from amplifying reference gene primers. Sequencing was performed with immunoSEQ multiplex PCR; in TCRdb, only in-frame clones are kept and a portion is missing. That table supplies the V and J calls and clone size; D and trimming were determined from the DNA. The sample records 150,000 to 190,000 clones, 70% to 85% being singletons. The chain links TRBV7-2 to TRBJ2-3, with D possibly being TRBD1 (6 bases). Sequenced: peripheral blood. This receptor was taken from a woman aged 45-59 years with acute or convalescent COVID-19. CDR3 nucleotide sequence: TGTGCCAGCAGTCCGGACAGAAGGTCGCAGTATTTT. Its protein product is CASSPDRRSQYF.